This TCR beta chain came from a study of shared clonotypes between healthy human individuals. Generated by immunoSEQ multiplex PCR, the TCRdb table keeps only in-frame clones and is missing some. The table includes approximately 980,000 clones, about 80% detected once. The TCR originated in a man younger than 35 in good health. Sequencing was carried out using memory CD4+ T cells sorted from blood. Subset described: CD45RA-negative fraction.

CDR3 DNA sequence: TGTGCCAGCAGCGTAGAGGGCCGGTCGGCCGATACGCAGTATTTT. It encodes CASSVEGRSADTQYF. The chain couples TRBV9 to TRBJ2-3, with no clear D. Germline lookup yields CDR1 SGDLS and CDR2 YYNGEE. The CDR3 contains 15 residues. V shed 0 bases and J shed 6 bases, with 14 bases lying between them.